The 28 T cell receptor beta chains given below trace back to one sample, sequenced in a study of T cells in Graves' hyperthyroidism and ophthalmopathy. Template material for amplifying TCR beta CDR3 regions consisted of RNA transcripts. The TCR CDR3 first-round RT-PCR relied on the HTBI primer set. TCRdb re-derived calls from the multiplex PCR reads in MiXCR, one entry per CDR3 protein. The table shows approximately 590,000 distinct CDR3 sequences, with roughly 14% occurring only once. Input material: blood. The receptor set was obtained from a woman in her twenties or thirties with Graves' hyperthyroidism.

This chain joins TRBV19 and TRBJ2-1, with 7 bases matching TRBD2. V was clipped by 7 bases and J by 0 bases; unmatched bases: 3. The CDR3 loop spans 14 amino acids. Germline V gene data show CDR1 as LNHDA and CDR2 as SQIVND (reference sequence). CDR3 DNA sequence: TGTGCCAGTATAGCGGGTAACTCCTACAATGAGCAGTTCTTC. Residues: CASIAGNSYNEQFF.

This clonotype was found a few times. This rearrangement joins TRBV20-1 to TRBJ1-2, with 8 bases that match TRBD1. This CDR3 is built from 11 residues. Per the germline V gene, CDR1 is DFQATT and CDR2 is SNEGSKA (reference sequence). V dropped 5 bases and J dropped 7; count of bases not matched to a gene: 3. The CDR3 sequence is CSADRGPGYTF. The CDR3 region has the DNA TGCAGTGCTGACAGGGGCCCTGGCTACACCTTC.

This clonotype was counted a few times. This sequence joins TRBV4-1 and TRBJ1-1; D uncertain. V was shortened by 0 bases and J by 3 bases, with 14 bases between the two germline ends. Germline V gene lookup returns CDR1 MGHRA and CDR2 YSYEKL. The CDR3 consists of 16 residues. The DNA of the CDR3 is TGCGCCAGCAGCCAAGATGCGCCGAGGGTCCACACTGAAGCTTTCTTT. This gives the protein CASSQDAPRVHTEAFF.

The sample holds many counts of this clonotype. This chain connects TRBV6-6 to TRBJ2-1; 13 bases map to TRBD2. The CDR3 is made up of 17 amino acids. The germline gives CDR1 MNHNY, CDR2 SVGAGI (reference sequence). J gave up 7 bases and V 0 bases, and 6 bases lay outside the gene matches. CDR3 residues: CASSYSPGLAGINEQFF. CDR3 coding DNA: TGTGCCAGCAGTTACTCGCCGGGACTAGCGGGAATTAATGAGCAGTTCTTC.

This clonotype was detected only a few times. The rearrangement links TRBV7-9 to TRBJ2-5; the D is unclear. The CDR3 contains 14 residues. Germline V gives CDR1 SEHNR, CDR2 FQNEAQ (reference sequence). V lost 1 base to trimming and J lost 1 base, with 7 bases between them. The CDR3 is CASSLVASQETQYF. CDR3 nucleotides: TGTGCCAGCAGCTTAGTGGCTAGCCAAGAGACCCAGTACTTC.

This chain connects TRBV10-3 to TRBJ2-3; TRBD2 aligns across 15 bases. CDR1 and CDR2 (germline): ENHRY, SYGVKD. The V segment lost 6 bases and the J segment 4 bases; nucleotides outside the gene matches: 5. The CDR3 is made up of 16 amino acids. The CDR3 DNA is TGTGCCATCAGACTTGGACTAGCGGGAGGGCCAGATACGCAGTATTTT. Amino acid sequence: CAIRLGLAGGPDTQYF.

This clonotype has more than one count but fewer than ten. The chain is built from TRBV4-3 and TRBJ1-6, with 9 bases matching TRBD1. Germline V CDR1 and CDR2: LGHNA, YSLEER. J gave up 9 bases and V 3 bases, and 3 bases lay outside the gene matches. The CDR3 has 14 amino acids. The CDR3, as DNA: TGCGCCAGCAGCCAGACAGGGGGGTTTTCACCCCTCCACTTT. Encoded protein: CASSQTGGFSPLHF.

This clonotype was seen a handful of times. The chain couples TRBV30 to TRBJ2-7; 8 nucleotides align to TRBD1. There are 14 residues in the CDR3. The V segment lost 4 bases and the J segment 3 bases; nucleotides outside the gene matches: 8. CDR1 is GTSNPN, CDR2 SVGIG, per germline (reference sequence). Written as DNA, the CDR3 is TGTGCCTGGAATTTTGGACAGGGAGGCTACGAGCAGTACTTC. Its translation: CAWNFGQGGYEQYF. The full variable domain, in which reference TRBV30 and TRBJ2-7 provide the parts outside the CDR3, is SQTIHQWPATLVQPVGSPLSLECTVEGTSNPNLYWYRQAAGRGLQLLFYSVGIGQISSEVPQNLSASRPQDRQFILSSKKLLLSDSGFYLCAWNFGQGGYEQYFGPGTRLTVT.

In its sample, this clonotype was seen a few times. The V gene is TRBV6-1, the J gene TRBJ2-1; D is uncertain. The germline V and J ends were trimmed by 3 bases and 10 bases, with 7 bases remaining between them. The CDR3 loop spans 11 amino acids. Germline V CDR1 and CDR2: MNHNS, SASEGT. CDR3 in amino acids: CASSDLSEQFF. As DNA, the CDR3 is TGTGCCAGCAGTGATTTGTCGGAGCAGTTCTTC.

This clonotype was seen a handful of times. This chain links TRBV6-1 with TRBJ1-3; maybe TRBD1 (5 bases). Germline V gives CDR1 MNHNS, CDR2 SASEGT. V lost 6 bases to trimming and J lost 0 bases, with 15 bases between them. This CDR3 comprises 16 residues. The CDR3 protein is CASSFGAVNSGNTIYF. DNA for the CDR3: TGTGCCAGCAGCTTCGGGGCAGTAAACTCTGGAAACACCATATATTTT.

The chain joins TRBV7-6 to TRBJ2-2, with 9 bases fitting TRBD1. V dropped 5 bases and J dropped 4; count of bases not matched to a gene: 8. This CDR3 comprises 16 residues. Germline V gene lookup returns CDR1 SGHVS and CDR2 FNYEAQ. The CDR3 spells CASSTGQGLFTGELFF. CDR3 in DNA: TGTGCCAGCAGCACAGGACAGGGGCTTTTCACCGGGGAGCTGTTTTTT.

This clonotype has just a few counts. The chain uses TRBV12-5 and TRBJ2-2; D is undetermined. The germline gives CDR1 LGHNT, CDR2 FRNRAP. The CDR3 has 14 residues. Trimming removed 1 base at V and 2 bases at J, with 5 bases between. The CDR3: CASGLAPNTGELFF. In DNA form, the CDR3 reads TGTGCTAGTGGTTTGGCTCCCAACACCGGGGAGCTGTTTTTT.

This rearrangement joins TRBV5-1 to TRBJ1-4; perhaps TRBD1 as D (6 bases). Germline lookup yields CDR1 SGHRS and CDR2 YFSETQ. The CDR3 has 16 amino acids. V was clipped by 4 bases and J by 5 bases, with 18 bases between them. CDR3 loop: CASSMGGWTENEKLFF. The CDR3 DNA sequence: TGCGCCAGCAGCATGGGAGGGTGGACAGAAAATGAAAAACTGTTTTTT.

This clonotype was recorded a few times. V is TRBV5-1 and J is TRBJ1-2, with D uncertain. The CDR3 contains 13 residues. Germline CDR1 reads SGHRS; CDR2 reads YFSETQ. V lost 3 bases, J lost 10 bases, and 16 bases lay in between. The chain's CDR3 is CASSSAEYLPYTF. The CDR3, as DNA: TGCGCCAGCAGCTCGGCGGAGTATTTACCCTACACCTTC.

The chain combines TRBV20-1 with TRBJ2-7, with TRBD2 identical over 12 bases. The CDR3 loop spans 16 amino acids. From germline, CDR1 is DFQATT and CDR2 SNEGSKA (reference sequence). The J segment lost 2 bases and the V segment lost 3 bases, leaving 8 bases of the junction unmatched. The CDR3: CSASETSGSNTYEQYF. For the CDR3, the DNA is TGCAGTGCTAGTGAGACTAGCGGGAGCAATACCTACGAGCAGTACTTC.

This chain uses TRBV7-9 with TRBJ2-1; 12 nucleotides agree with TRBD1. From germline, CDR1 is SEHNR and CDR2 FQNEAQ (reference sequence). The CDR3 length is 22 residues. Losses at the gene ends were 4 bases for V and 5 bases for J; bases not matched to a gene: 24. The CDR3 region has the DNA TGTGCCAGCAGCTCCTGGCTCCTAACAAGTAGGGGGGGACAGGGGGCTAACAATGAGCAGTTCTTC. It yields the protein CASSSWLLTSRGGQGANNEQFF.

This clonotype was seen ten or more times. The CDR3 spells CASSLVLGRADNEQFF. The CDR3 nucleotides are TGTGCCAGCAGCCTAGTTCTGGGGAGGGCTGACAATGAGCAGTTCTTC. The rearrangement joins TRBV7-2 to TRBJ2-1, with 7 bases that match TRBD2. This CDR3 has 16 residues. CDR1 SGHTA and CDR2 FQGNSA come from the germline V gene. J lost 5 bases, V lost 5 bases, and 12 bases had no gene match.

This clonotype came up a few times. The chain recombines TRBV12-3 or TRBV12-4 with TRBJ2-2; D might be TRBD1 (6 bases). The CDR3 totals 15 residues. V was pared by 8 bases and J by 5 bases, with 18 bases between. The CDR3 nucleotides read TGTGCCAGCGCTGAGACAGGAACAGGGACCGGGGAGCTGTTTTTT. It encodes CASAETGTGTGELFF.

This rearrangement joins TRBV6-2 or TRBV6-3 to TRBJ2-4; 7 nucleotides match TRBD1. Germline trimming cut 2 bases from V and 0 bases from J; bases unmatched to any gene: 10. The CDR3 length is 18 residues. Germline CDR1 MNHEY, CDR2 SVGEGT. DNA for the CDR3: TGTGCCAGCAGTTACGCTCCGGGACAGCACCTAGCCAAAAACATTCAGTACTTC. Protein sequence: CASSYAPGQHLAKNIQYF.

This clonotype was recorded a few times. The gene calls are TRBV30 and TRBJ1-2; 10 bases map to TRBD1. The ends lost 0 bases at V and 4 bases at J; junction bases unmatched: 8. Germline V gene sequence: CDR1 GTSNPN, CDR2 SVGIG (reference sequence). This CDR3 region has 16 residues. The CDR3 reads CAWSVPRTGGGYGYTF. CDR3 in DNA: TGTGCCTGGAGTGTACCTAGGACAGGGGGAGGCTATGGCTACACCTTC.

In its sample, this clonotype was seen many times. J is TRBJ2-7 and V is TRBV20-1; 8 bases map to TRBD2. CDR1 is DFQATT, CDR2 SNEGSKA, per germline (reference sequence). The trim removed 1 base at V and 7 bases at J, leaving 6 bases unmatched. The CDR3 loop spans 13 amino acids. The CDR3, as DNA: TGCAGTGCTAGAGCCCCGGGACTAGGTGAGCAGTACTTC. Translation gives CSARAPGLGEQYF.

The sample holds many counts of this clonotype. The chain is built from TRBV11-2 and TRBJ2-7; the match to TRBD2 covers 9 bases. Germline CDR1 reads SGHAT; CDR2 reads FQNNGV. V lost 3 bases and J lost 0; bases outside the gene matches: 3. This CDR3 spans 15 amino acids. This CDR3 reads CASSFRLAVSYEQYF. CDR3 DNA: TGTGCCAGCAGCTTCAGACTAGCGGTCTCCTACGAGCAGTACTTC.

This clonotype has a handful of counts. The V gene is TRBV3-1, the J gene TRBJ2-7, with TRBD2 matching 12 bases. Trimming cost V 4 bases and J 5 bases; bases outside gene matches: 6. Germline CDR1 is LGHDT and CDR2 is YNNKEL (reference sequence). The CDR3 contains 15 residues. CDR3 protein: CASSPWTSGTHEQYF. In DNA, the CDR3 is TGTGCCAGCAGCCCCTGGACTAGCGGGACCCACGAGCAGTACTTC.

Remarks on this clonotype: One junction end does not reproduce the germline sequence, and a read error may be involved. This sequence joins TRBV15 and TRBJ1-4; 8 nucleotides line up with TRBD1. This CDR3 has 15 amino acids. Germline V gives CDR1 LNHNV, CDR2 YYDKDF (reference sequence). The CDR3 protein is CATSRTGATNEKLSF. In nucleotides, the CDR3 is TGTGCCACCAGCAGGACAGGGGCCACTAATGAAAAACTGTCTTTT.

This clonotype was recorded many times. The chain recombines TRBV6-1 with TRBJ2-7; perhaps D is TRBD1 or TRBD2 (7 bases each). The CDR3 is made up of 14 amino acids. Trimming took off 5 bases at V and 0 bases at J, with 11 bases between the two ends. The germline V gene encodes CDR1 MNHNS and CDR2 SASEGT. The CDR3 DNA sequence: TGTGCCAGCAGTCCAGGGGGGGGCTCCTACGAGCAGTACTTC. Amino acids: CASSPGGGSYEQYF.

This clonotype was seen many times. The gene calls are TRBV7-9 and TRBJ2-7; 11 nucleotides match TRBD2. V lost 3 bases to trimming and J lost 5 bases; unmatched junction nucleotides: 3. There are 14 residues in the CDR3. Germline CDR1 reads SEHNR; CDR2 reads FQNEAQ (reference sequence). CDR3 in amino acids: CASSFSGRVNEQYF. In nucleotides, the CDR3 is TGTGCCAGCAGCTTTAGCGGGAGGGTCAACGAGCAGTACTTC.

This clonotype has a count of ten or more. The chain combines TRBV28 with TRBJ2-2; 10 positions match TRBD2. Germline V gene sequence: CDR1 MDHEN, CDR2 SYDVKM. The CDR3 totals 16 residues. With V trimmed by 7 bases and J by 5 bases, 10 bases remained unmatched. CDR3: CASMTPSGSRTGELFF. DNA of the CDR3: TGTGCCAGCATGACACCTAGCGGGAGTAGAACCGGGGAGCTGTTTTTT.

On this clonotype: One end of the junction does not line up with germline, which may come from a read error. The chain uses TRBV12-3 or TRBV12-4 and TRBJ2-4, with D perhaps matching TRBD1 (5 bases). This CDR3 comprises 15 residues. The CDR3 loop reads CASSLVGEDKNIRYF. The CDR3 DNA reads TGTGCCAGCAGTTTAGTTGGCGAGGACAAAAACATTCGGTACTTC.